Each of the 11 T cell receptor beta chains below was sequenced from the same sample in a study of long-term antiretroviral therapy in people with HIV. The run of the v3.0 immunoSEQ assay was at survey level. Clones were read by immunoSEQ multiplex PCR, and TCRdb kept only the in-frame ones, dropping some. The table records about 42,000 clones, about 89% of them present only once. The sample in question was unsorted PBMCs, obtained 0.1 years before starting antiretroviral therapy. The receptors here all came from a woman in her 50s with HIV.

The V and J genes are TRBV9 and TRBJ1-4; TRBD1 aligns across 10 bases. Per germline, CDR1 SGDLS and CDR2 YYNGEE. V lost 4 bases and J lost 4; bases outside the gene matches: 4. The length of the CDR3 is 15 residues. CDR3 bases: TGTGCCAGCAGCTACCGGGACAGGGGTAATGAAAAACTGTTTTTT. Protein: CASSYRDRGNEKLFF. Complete variable domain (other parts from reference TRBV9 and TRBJ1-4): DSGVTQTPKHLITATGQRVTLRCSPRSGDLSVYWYQQSLDQGLQFLIQYYNGEERAKGNILERFSAQQFPDLHSELNLSSLELGDSALYFCASSYRDRGNEKLFFGSGTQLSVL.

Of note for this clone: Other DNA sequences in the sample encode the same CDR3. This chain joins TRBV30 and TRBJ1-1, with D maybe TRBD1 (5 bases). The CDR3 length is 13 residues. CDR1 is GTSNPN and CDR2 is SVGIG in the germline V gene (reference sequence). Trimming cost V 0 bases and J 4 bases, with 9 bases left between them. CDR3 loop: CAWSVGVRTEAFF. In nucleotides, the CDR3 is TGTGCCTGGAGTGTGGGGGTACGCACTGAAGCTTTCTTT.

The genes are TRBV5-8 and TRBJ2-6; TRBD2 matches 7 bases. J gave up 1 base and V 1 base, and 2 bases lay outside the gene matches. The germline V gene encodes CDR1 SGHTS and CDR2 YDEGEE. The CDR3 length is 16 residues. The CDR3 DNA follows: TGTGCCAGCAGCTTGACGGGGGGTTCTGGGGCCAACGTCCTGACTTTC. This encodes CASSLTGGSGANVLTF. Together with reference TRBV5-8 and TRBJ2-6, the CDR3 gives the full variable domain: EAGVTQSPTHLIKTRGQQATLRCSPISGHTSVYWYQQALGLGLQFLLWYDEGEERNRGNFPPRFSGRQFPNYSSELNVNALELEDSALYLCASSLTGGSGANVLTFGAGSRLTVL.

The rearrangement joins TRBV7-3 to TRBJ2-2, with TRBD1 identical over 9 bases. Trimming took 1 base from V and 6 from J; bases not matched to a gene: 3. Per germline, CDR1 SGHTA and CDR2 FQGTGA. The CDR3 is 15 residues long. CDR3 amino acids: CASSLNRGQAGELFF. The CDR3 region has the DNA TGTGCCAGCAGCTTAAACAGGGGGCAGGCCGGGGAGCTGTTTTTT. Complete variable domain (other parts from reference TRBV7-3 and TRBJ2-2): GAGVSQTPSNKVTEKGKYVELRCDPISGHTALYWYRQSLGQGPEFLIYFQGTGAADDSGLPNDRFFAVRPEGSVSTLKIQRTERGDSAVYLCASSLNRGQAGELFFGEGSRLTVL.

V is TRBV7-9 and J is TRBJ2-5; D uncertain. Germline CDR1 SEHNR, CDR2 FQNEAQ (reference sequence). There are 12 residues in the CDR3. The V and J ends lost 2 bases and 5 bases respectively, with 6 bases between them. The CDR3 DNA reads as TGTGCCAGCAGCTTAATGGGGGAGACCCAGTACTTC. Its translation is CASSLMGETQYF.

Points on this clone: One junction end does not reproduce the germline sequence, and a read error may be involved. CDR3 protein: CASSLDGSSYEQYF. CDR3 sequence (DNA): TGCGCCAGCAGTTTGGACGGTAGCTCCTACGAGCAGTACTTC. J is TRBJ2-7 and V is TRBV5-1; no firm D call. The CDR3 sequence is 14 residues long. Germline CDR1 and CDR2: SGHRS and YFSETQ. Based on the CDR3 plus reference TRBV5-1 and TRBJ2-7, the full variable domain is KAGVTQTPRYLIKTRGQQVTLSCSPISGHRSVSWYQQTPGQGLQFLFEYFSETQRNKGNFPGRFSGRQFSNSRSEMNVSTLELGDSALYLCASSLDGSSYEQYFGPGTRLTVT.

Here the CDR3 reads CASRGMGGQPQHF. CDR3 coding DNA: TGTGCCAGCAGAGGAATGGGGGGGCAGCCCCAGCATTTT. The J gene is TRBJ1-5, the V gene TRBV6-5; D is perhaps TRBD1 (5 bases). This CDR3 is 13 amino acids long. With 6 bases removed from V and 7 bases from J, the gap between germline ends came to 13 bases. Germline V gene data show CDR1 as MNHEY and CDR2 as SVGAGI.

V is TRBV11-2 and J is TRBJ2-1, with D possibly being TRBD2 (5 bases). Trimming stripped 3 bases from V and 0 bases from J, with 9 bases between. The CDR3 totals 15 residues. Germline V CDR1 and CDR2: SGHAT, FQNNGV. The CDR3 here is CASSFGVTSYNEQFF. In DNA, the CDR3 is TGTGCCAGCAGCTTCGGGGTAACCTCCTACAATGAGCAGTTCTTC.

The chain is built from TRBV6-1 and TRBJ1-1; no definite D call. This CDR3 is 12 amino acids long. Germline CDR1 and CDR2: MNHNS and SASEGT. Between the trimmed V and J ends, which lost 1 base and 9 bases, there was a span of 9 bases. For the CDR3, the DNA is TGTGCCAGCAGTGAAGTTGCGGGAAAAGCTTTCTTT. Amino acids: CASSEVAGKAFF.

CDR3 DNA: TGCGCCAGCGGAGCTGTCAATGAGTGGGGGGGAAACACCATATATTTT. Encoded protein: CASGAVNEWGGNTIYF. The chain links TRBV4-3 to TRBJ1-3; perhaps TRBD1 as D (5 bases). The CDR3 covers 16 residues. V gave up 8 bases and J gave up 4 bases, with 21 bases separating them. Germline assignment: CDR1 LGHNA and CDR2 YSLEER.

The genes are TRBV7-9 and TRBJ2-3; a possible D gene is TRBD2 (6 bases). The CDR3 runs 17 residues. Trimming stripped 2 bases from V and 5 bases from J, with 20 bases between. CDR1 and CDR2 (germline): SEHNR, FQNEAQ (reference sequence). The CDR3 spells CASSLLGGDSRRDTQYF. The CDR3 bases are TGTGCCAGCAGCTTACTTGGCGGGGACTCCCGGCGAGATACGCAGTATTTT.